Listed here is a single T cell receptor beta chain. As yet, its antigen is unknown. The source of the sample is a study of chemoradiotherapy in HPV16-positive cancers. Study at large: Candidate HPV-specific T-cell clones and common TCR motifs came from functional assays in a couple of HPV16-positive patients.

Overall study findings and caveats: During treatment, candidate HPV-specific clones and E7-related motifs expanded in tumor.

The repertoire was sequenced with immunoSEQ multiplex PCR; TCRdb's copy has only in-frame clones and lacks some. Of around 30,000 clones detected, 91% appear once; the ten largest clones hold around 20%. Over chemoradiotherapy, repertoires were sampled more than once. This clonotype was obtained from a human donor with HPV-associated anogenital cancer. The material sequenced was blood, taken from a patient who underwent chemoradiotherapy.

The CDR3 DNA is TGTGCCAGCAGCTTGGCCGCTGAGACCCAGTACTTC. It yields the protein CASSLAAETQYF. The genes are TRBV5-4 and TRBJ2-5, with no clear D. The CDR3 is 12 residues long. Germline values: CDR1 SGHNT, CDR2 YYREEE (reference sequence). V lost 0 bases and J lost 5, with 5 bases in between. The whole variable domain, filled in from reference TRBV5-4 and TRBJ2-5, reads ETGVTQSPTHLIKTRGQQVTLRCSSQSGHNTVSWYQQALGQGPQFIFQYYREEENGRGNFPPRFSGLQFPNYSSELNVNALELDDSALYLCASSLAAETQYFGPGTRLLVL.